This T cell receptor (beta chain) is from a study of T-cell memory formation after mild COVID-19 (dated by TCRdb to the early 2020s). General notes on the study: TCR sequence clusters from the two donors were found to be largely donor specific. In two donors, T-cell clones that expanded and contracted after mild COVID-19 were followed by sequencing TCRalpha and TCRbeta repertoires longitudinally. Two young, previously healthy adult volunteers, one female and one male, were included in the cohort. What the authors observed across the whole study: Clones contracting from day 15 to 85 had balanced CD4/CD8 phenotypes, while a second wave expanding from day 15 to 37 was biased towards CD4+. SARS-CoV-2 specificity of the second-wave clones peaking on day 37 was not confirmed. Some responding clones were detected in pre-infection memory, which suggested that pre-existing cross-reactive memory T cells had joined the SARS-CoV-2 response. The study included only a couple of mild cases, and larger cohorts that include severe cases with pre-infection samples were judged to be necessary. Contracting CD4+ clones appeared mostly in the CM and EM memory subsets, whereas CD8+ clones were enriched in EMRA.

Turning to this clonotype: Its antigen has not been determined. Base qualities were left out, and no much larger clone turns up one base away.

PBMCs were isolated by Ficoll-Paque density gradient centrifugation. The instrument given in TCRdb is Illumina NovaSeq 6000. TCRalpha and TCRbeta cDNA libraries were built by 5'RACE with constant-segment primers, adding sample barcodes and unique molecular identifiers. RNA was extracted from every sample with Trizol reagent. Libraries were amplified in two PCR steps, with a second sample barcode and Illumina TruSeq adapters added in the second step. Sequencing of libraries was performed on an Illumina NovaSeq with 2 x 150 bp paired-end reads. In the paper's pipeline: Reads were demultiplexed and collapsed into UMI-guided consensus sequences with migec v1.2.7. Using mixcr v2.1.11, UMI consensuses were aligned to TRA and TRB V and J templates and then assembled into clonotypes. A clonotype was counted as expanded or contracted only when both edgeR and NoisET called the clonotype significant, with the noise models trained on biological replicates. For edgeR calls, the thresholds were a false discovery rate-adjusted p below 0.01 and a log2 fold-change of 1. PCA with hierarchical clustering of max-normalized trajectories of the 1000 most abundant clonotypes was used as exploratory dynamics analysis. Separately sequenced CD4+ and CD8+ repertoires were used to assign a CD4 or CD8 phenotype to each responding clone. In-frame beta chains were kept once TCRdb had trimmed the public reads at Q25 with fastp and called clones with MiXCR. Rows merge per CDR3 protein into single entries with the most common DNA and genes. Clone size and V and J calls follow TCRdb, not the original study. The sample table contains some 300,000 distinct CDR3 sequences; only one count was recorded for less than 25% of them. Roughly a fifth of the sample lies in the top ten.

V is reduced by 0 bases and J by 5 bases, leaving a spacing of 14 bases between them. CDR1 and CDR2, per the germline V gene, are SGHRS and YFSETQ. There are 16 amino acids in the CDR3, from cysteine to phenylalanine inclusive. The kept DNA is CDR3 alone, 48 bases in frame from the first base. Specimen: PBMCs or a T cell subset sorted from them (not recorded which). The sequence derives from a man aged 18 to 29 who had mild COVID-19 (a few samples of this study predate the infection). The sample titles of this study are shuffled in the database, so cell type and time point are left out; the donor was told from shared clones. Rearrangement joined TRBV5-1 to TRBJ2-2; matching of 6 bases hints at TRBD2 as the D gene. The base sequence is TGCGCCAGCAGCTTGGGCCAGGGAGGTGTGACCGGGGAGCTGTTTTTT. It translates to CASSLGQGGVTGELFF.